Listed below are T cell receptor beta chains from one sample, sequenced in a study of cytomegalovirus exposure and HLA in healthy donors. Clones were sequenced by immunoSEQ multiplex PCR, and TCRdb holds only the in-frame ones, with some missing. This table holds 60,000 to 80,000 clones, less than 85% found once. Sequences were obtained from PBMCs. Receptors were obtained from a woman younger than 45 in good health and CMV-seronegative. CDR3s include the opening cysteine and the closing phenylalanine or tryptophan. A D gene is named only where the DNA matches it firmly. Clone size, where shown, is once, few, many, or a class for clones that have expanded.

cdr3_aa: CASSLEDRGYEQYF
cdr3_nt: TGCGCCAGCAGCTTGGAGGACAGGGGCTACGAGCAGTACTTC
j_call: TRBJ2-7
d_call: TRBD1
v_call: TRBV5-1
clone_size: -

cdr3_aa: CASSSGQGYQPQHF
cdr3_nt: TGTGCCAGCAGTTCAGGACAGGGATATCAGCCCCAGCATTTT
j_call: TRBJ1-5
d_call: TRBD1
v_call: TRBV27
clone_size: -

cdr3_aa: CASSIGLAEQFF
cdr3_nt: TGTGCCAGTAGTATAGGACTAGCGGAGCAGTTCTTC
j_call: TRBJ2-1
d_call: TRBD2
v_call: TRBV19
clone_size: -

cdr3_aa: CASSDTDRRSGYTF
cdr3_nt: TGTGCCAGCAGTGACACGGACAGAAGGAGCGGCTACACCTTC
j_call: TRBJ1-2
d_call: -
v_call: TRBV6-4
clone_size: -

cdr3_aa: CAWSTGRGVLRPQHF
cdr3_nt: TGTGCCTGGAGTACCGGGCGGGGGGTCTTAAGGCCCCAGCATTTT
j_call: TRBJ1-5
d_call: -
v_call: TRBV30
clone_size: -

cdr3_aa: CASSPDTGVGTEAFF
cdr3_nt: TGCGCCAGCAGCCCCGACACAGGTGTGGGGACTGAAGCTTTCTTT
j_call: TRBJ1-1
d_call: -
v_call: TRBV5-1
clone_size: once

cdr3_aa: CASSLESGTSSGNTIYF
cdr3_nt: TGCGCCAGCAGCTTGGAATCAGGTACCAGCTCTGGAAACACCATATATTTT
j_call: TRBJ1-3
d_call: -
v_call: TRBV5-1
clone_size: few

cdr3_aa: CSGRARAGKNTEAFF
cdr3_nt: TGCAGCGGGAGGGCCAGGGCTGGGAAGAACACTGAAGCTTTCTTT
j_call: TRBJ1-1
d_call: -
v_call: TRBV29-1
clone_size: few

cdr3_aa: CASSLGTTNSRNYGYTF
cdr3_nt: TGTGCCAGCAGTTTAGGGACAACAAACTCCCGAAACTATGGCTACACCTTC
j_call: TRBJ1-2
d_call: -
v_call: TRBV27
clone_size: -

cdr3_aa: CASSARDRGGYGYTF
cdr3_nt: TGTGCCAGTAGTGCCCGGGACAGGGGAGGCTATGGCTACACCTTC
j_call: TRBJ1-2
d_call: TRBD1
v_call: TRBV19
clone_size: -

cdr3_aa: CASSQLAGGFGETQYF
cdr3_nt: TGTGCCAGCAGCCAACTCGCGGGAGGGTTTGGGGAGACCCAGTACTTC
j_call: TRBJ2-5
d_call: TRBD2
v_call: TRBV13
clone_size: -

cdr3_aa: CASSENIYEQYF
cdr3_nt: TGTGCCAGCAGTGAAAACATCTACGAGCAGTACTTC
j_call: TRBJ2-7
d_call: -
v_call: TRBV6-1
clone_size: few

cdr3_aa: CASSLAQGDGYTF
cdr3_nt: TGTGCCAGCAGCCTGGCGCAGGGGGATGGCTACACCTTC
j_call: TRBJ1-2
d_call: TRBD1
v_call: TRBV7-3
clone_size: -

cdr3_aa: CASSLVRTNNEQFF
cdr3_nt: TGTGCCAGCAGCTTAGTCAGGACTAACAATGAGCAGTTCTTC
j_call: TRBJ2-1
d_call: -
v_call: TRBV7-6
clone_size: once

cdr3_aa: CASSSRREGNNEQFF
cdr3_nt: TGTGCCAGTAGTTCTAGGCGGGAGGGCAACAATGAGCAGTTCTTC
j_call: TRBJ2-1
d_call: TRBD2
v_call: TRBV19
clone_size: -

cdr3_aa: CASSWASGSPYNEQFF
cdr3_nt: TGTGCCAGCAGTTGGGCTAGCGGGAGTCCCTACAATGAGCAGTTCTTC
j_call: TRBJ2-1
d_call: TRBD2
v_call: TRBV6-6
clone_size: -

cdr3_aa: CASSLLLAGVKDTQYF
cdr3_nt: TGTGCCAGCAGTTTATTGCTAGCGGGAGTGAAAGATACGCAGTATTTT
j_call: TRBJ2-3
d_call: TRBD2
v_call: TRBV28
clone_size: -

cdr3_aa: CASSQGLAGQSSYNEQFF
cdr3_nt: TGTGCCAGCTCACAGGGACTAGCGGGGCAGAGCTCCTACAATGAGCAGTTCTTC
j_call: TRBJ2-1
d_call: TRBD2
v_call: TRBV18
clone_size: -

cdr3_aa: CSFFKQEAAYGYTF
cdr3_nt: TGTTCTTTTTTCAAGCAGGAGGCGGCATACGGCTACACCTTC
j_call: TRBJ1-2
d_call: -
v_call: TRBV19
clone_size: few

cdr3_aa: CASNSGPGEQYF
cdr3_nt: TGTGCCAGCAATTCGGGTCCGGGTGAGCAGTACTTC
j_call: TRBJ2-7
d_call: -
v_call: TRBV6-1
clone_size: -

cdr3_aa: CAWTFLNSPLHF
cdr3_nt: TGTGCCTGGACCTTCCTAAATTCACCCCTCCACTTT
j_call: TRBJ1-6
d_call: -
v_call: TRBV30
clone_size: -

cdr3_aa: CASSLRGTGANTGELFF
cdr3_nt: TGTGCCAGCAGCTTACGGGGGACAGGGGCGAACACCGGGGAGCTGTTTTTT
j_call: TRBJ2-2
d_call: TRBD1
v_call: TRBV11-2
clone_size: -

cdr3_aa: CASRAQGARNQPQHF
cdr3_nt: TGTGCCAGCAGAGCTCAGGGGGCGCGGAATCAGCCCCAGCATTTT
j_call: TRBJ1-5
d_call: TRBD1
v_call: TRBV28
clone_size: -

cdr3_aa: CASSPGTGHAGETQYF
cdr3_nt: TGCGCCAGCAGCCCCGGGACAGGCCACGCCGGAGAGACCCAGTACTTC
j_call: TRBJ2-5
d_call: TRBD1
v_call: TRBV5-1
clone_size: once

cdr3_aa: CASSLTFGLGPPYNEQFF
cdr3_nt: TGTGCCAGCAGCTTAACGTTTGGACTAGGACCACCCTACAATGAGCAGTTCTTC
j_call: TRBJ2-1
d_call: TRBD2
v_call: TRBV7-3
clone_size: -

cdr3_aa: CAWLRTGRAYYGYTF
cdr3_nt: TGTGCCTGGCTCCGGACAGGGCGAGCTTACTATGGCTACACCTTC
j_call: TRBJ1-2
d_call: TRBD1
v_call: TRBV30
clone_size: once

cdr3_aa: CASSEELQDITDTQYF
cdr3_nt: TGTGCCAGCAGTGAAGAGCTACAGGACATCACAGATACGCAGTATTTT
j_call: TRBJ2-3
d_call: -
v_call: TRBV2
clone_size: -

cdr3_aa: CAWSSTPGGQSEKLFF
cdr3_nt: TGTGCCTGGAGTTCGACCCCAGGGGGGCAAAGTGAAAAACTGTTTTTT
j_call: TRBJ1-4
d_call: TRBD1
v_call: TRBV30
clone_size: -

cdr3_aa: CASCKEGAAYGYTF
cdr3_nt: TGTGCCAGTTGTAAAGAAGGGGCGGCCTACGGCTACACCTTC
j_call: TRBJ1-2
d_call: -
v_call: TRBV19
clone_size: few

cdr3_aa: CASRDRTSGRGSVGTDTQYF
cdr3_nt: TGTGCCAGCAGGGACCGGACTAGCGGGAGGGGGTCTGTCGGCACAGATACGCAGTATTTT
j_call: TRBJ2-3
d_call: TRBD2
v_call: TRBV2
clone_size: once

cdr3_aa: CASSQDTGISGNTIYF
cdr3_nt: TGCGCCAGCAGCCAAGATACAGGAATCTCTGGAAACACCATATATTTT
j_call: TRBJ1-3
d_call: -
v_call: TRBV4-3
clone_size: -

cdr3_aa: CASSYSFPGQPQHF
cdr3_nt: TGTGCCAGCAGTTACTCCTTCCCGGGACAGCCCCAGCATTTT
j_call: TRBJ1-5
d_call: -
v_call: TRBV6-5
clone_size: -

cdr3_aa: CASSLVGRGLGGYTF
cdr3_nt: TGTGCCAGCAGCTTAGTCGGCAGGGGGCTTGGTGGCTACACCTTC
j_call: TRBJ1-2
d_call: TRBD1
v_call: TRBV11-3
clone_size: few

cdr3_aa: CASSLDVTPFEQYF
cdr3_nt: TGTGCCAGCAGCTTAGACGTCACACCCTTCGAGCAGTACTTC
j_call: TRBJ2-7
d_call: -
v_call: TRBV7-8
clone_size: -

cdr3_aa: CASSLNRGTYNEQFF
cdr3_nt: TGTGCCAGCAGCTTGAATCGGGGTACCTACAATGAGCAGTTCTTC
j_call: TRBJ2-1
d_call: -
v_call: TRBV5-4
clone_size: -

cdr3_aa: CASSAGGTEAFF
cdr3_nt: TGTGCCAGTAGTGCGGGGGGCACTGAAGCTTTCTTT
j_call: TRBJ1-1
d_call: -
v_call: TRBV19
clone_size: few

cdr3_aa: CASSLAGVNTEAFF
cdr3_nt: TGTGCCAGCAGCTTAGCCGGGGTGAACACTGAAGCTTTCTTT
j_call: TRBJ1-1
d_call: -
v_call: TRBV7-2
clone_size: -

cdr3_aa: CASSVAGAGSHEQFF
cdr3_nt: TGTGCCAGCAGCGTGGCGGGGGCAGGCTCGCATGAGCAGTTCTTC
j_call: TRBJ2-1
d_call: -
v_call: TRBV9
clone_size: -

cdr3_aa: CASKPSAGNQPQHF
cdr3_nt: TGTGCCAGCAAACCCTCCGCAGGCAATCAGCCCCAGCATTTT
j_call: TRBJ1-5
d_call: -
v_call: TRBV7-2
clone_size: few

cdr3_aa: CASSASLAGPYNEQFF
cdr3_nt: TGTGCCAGCAGCGCCTCTCTAGCGGGTCCTTACAATGAGCAGTTCTTC
j_call: TRBJ2-1
d_call: TRBD2
v_call: TRBV7-3
clone_size: -

cdr3_aa: CASSPLAGGMNEQFF
cdr3_nt: TGTGCCAGCAGCCCCCTAGCGGGAGGGATGAATGAGCAGTTCTTC
j_call: TRBJ2-1
d_call: TRBD2
v_call: TRBV11-1
clone_size: once